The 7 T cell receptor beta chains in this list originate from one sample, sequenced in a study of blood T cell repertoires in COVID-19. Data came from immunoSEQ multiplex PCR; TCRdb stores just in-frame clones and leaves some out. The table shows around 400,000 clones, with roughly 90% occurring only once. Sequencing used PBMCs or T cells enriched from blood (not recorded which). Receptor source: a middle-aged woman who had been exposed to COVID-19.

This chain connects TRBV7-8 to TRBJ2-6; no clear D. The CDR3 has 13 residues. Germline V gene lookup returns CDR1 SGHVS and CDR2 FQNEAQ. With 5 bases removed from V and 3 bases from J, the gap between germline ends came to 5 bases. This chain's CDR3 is CASSPRGANVLTF. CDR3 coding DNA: TGTGCCAGCAGCCCCCGTGGGGCCAACGTCCTGACTTTC. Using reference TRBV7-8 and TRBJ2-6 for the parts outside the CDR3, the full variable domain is GAGVSQSPRYKVAKRGQDVALRCDPISGHVSLFWYQQALGQGPEFLTYFQNEAQLDKSGLPSDRFFAERPEGSVSTLKIQRTQQEDSAVYLCASSPRGANVLTFGAGSRLTVL.

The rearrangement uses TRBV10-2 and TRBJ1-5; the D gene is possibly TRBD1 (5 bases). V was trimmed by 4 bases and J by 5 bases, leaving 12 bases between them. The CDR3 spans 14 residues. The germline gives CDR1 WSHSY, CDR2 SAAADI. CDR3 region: CASSVSGLDQPQHF. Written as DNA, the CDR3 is TGCGCCAGCAGTGTATCAGGGCTAGATCAGCCCCAGCATTTT.

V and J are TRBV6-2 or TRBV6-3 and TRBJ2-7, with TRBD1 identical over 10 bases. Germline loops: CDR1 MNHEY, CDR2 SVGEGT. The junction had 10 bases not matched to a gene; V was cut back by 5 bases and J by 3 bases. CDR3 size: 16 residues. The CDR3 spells CASSPPPGQGNYEQYF. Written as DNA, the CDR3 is TGTGCCAGCAGTCCACCTCCGGGACAGGGGAACTACGAGCAGTACTTC.

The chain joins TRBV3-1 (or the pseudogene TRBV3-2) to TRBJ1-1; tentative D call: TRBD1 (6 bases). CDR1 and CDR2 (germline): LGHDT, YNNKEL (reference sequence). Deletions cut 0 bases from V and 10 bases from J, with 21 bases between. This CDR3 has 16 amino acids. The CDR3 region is CASSQDRAGARGGAFF. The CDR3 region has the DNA TGTGCCAGCAGCCAAGATCGAGCAGGGGCGCGTGGGGGAGCTTTCTTT.

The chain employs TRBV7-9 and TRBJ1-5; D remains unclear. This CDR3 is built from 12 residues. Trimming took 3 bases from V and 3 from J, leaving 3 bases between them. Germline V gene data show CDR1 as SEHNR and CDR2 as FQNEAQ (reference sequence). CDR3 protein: CASSLYNQPQHF. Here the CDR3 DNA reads TGTGCCAGCAGCTTGTACAATCAGCCCCAGCATTTT.

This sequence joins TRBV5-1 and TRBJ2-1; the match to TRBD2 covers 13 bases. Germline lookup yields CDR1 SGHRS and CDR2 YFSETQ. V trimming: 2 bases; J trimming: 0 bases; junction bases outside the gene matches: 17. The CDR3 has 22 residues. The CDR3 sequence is CASSFLTPGLAGLESSYNEQFF. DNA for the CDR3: TGCGCCAGCAGCTTTCTCACCCCGGGACTAGCGGGGCTAGAGAGCTCCTACAATGAGCAGTTCTTC.

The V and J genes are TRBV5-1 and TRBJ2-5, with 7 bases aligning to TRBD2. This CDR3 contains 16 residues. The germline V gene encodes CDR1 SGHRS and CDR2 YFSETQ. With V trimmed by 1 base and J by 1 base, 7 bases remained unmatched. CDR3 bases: TGCGCCAGCAGCTTGTCTCAGCGGGGCTTCCAAGAGACCCAGTACTTC. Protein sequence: CASSLSQRGFQETQYF.